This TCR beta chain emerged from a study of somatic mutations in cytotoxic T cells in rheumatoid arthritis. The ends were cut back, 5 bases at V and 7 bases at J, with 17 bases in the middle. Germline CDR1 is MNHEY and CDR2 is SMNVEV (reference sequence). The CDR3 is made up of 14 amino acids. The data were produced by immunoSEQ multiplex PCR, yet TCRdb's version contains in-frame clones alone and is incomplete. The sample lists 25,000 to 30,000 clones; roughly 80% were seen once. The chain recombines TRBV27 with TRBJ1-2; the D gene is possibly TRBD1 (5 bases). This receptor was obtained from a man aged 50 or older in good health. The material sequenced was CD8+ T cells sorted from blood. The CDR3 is CASSGTSGRVGYTF. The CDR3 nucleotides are TGTGCCAGCAGTGGGACGTCGGGGAGAGTTGGCTACACCTTC.